Below are 19 T cell receptor beta chains sequenced from a single sample in a study of T cell responses to AZD1222 COVID-19 vaccine. Here immunoSEQ multiplex PCR was the method, and the copy in TCRdb shows in-frame clones only, minus some. There are some 150,000 clones in the sample; just over 90% occur only once, and over 7.5% lies in the top ten. The sample was peripheral blood, taken on day 0 of AZD1222 vaccination. The receptors were sampled from an adult in good health.

V usage is TRBV5-6 and J usage is TRBJ1-3; no firm D call. CDR3 size: 19 residues. Germline V gene data show CDR1 as SGHDT and CDR2 as YYEEEE. V lost 4 bases and J lost 0, with 23 bases in between. The CDR3: CASSNTIPLHTTSGNTIYF. The CDR3 nucleotides read TGTGCCAGCAGCAACACCATTCCACTCCACACGACCTCTGGAAACACCATATATTTT.

This rearrangement joins TRBV11-2 to TRBJ2-7; D might be TRBD2 (6 bases). Trimming shortened V by 2 bases and J by 3 bases, and 20 bases separated the two germline ends. This CDR3 has 17 residues. Per germline, CDR1 SGHAT and CDR2 FQNNGV. The CDR3 region is CASSLSAGGRDNYEQYF. The CDR3 DNA sequence: TGTGCCAGCAGCTTATCAGCCGGAGGGAGAGATAACTACGAGCAGTACTTC.

The chain links TRBV6-2 or TRBV6-3 to TRBJ2-7; 9 nucleotides match TRBD1. Trimming removed 0 bases from V and 5 bases from J; junction bases left unmatched: 5. Germline CDR1 reads MNHEY; CDR2 reads SVGEGT. CDR3 length equals 15 residues. The CDR3 DNA follows: TGTGCCAGCAGTTACTCTGGACAGGGGCACAACGAGCAGTACTTC. Encoded protein: CASSYSGQGHNEQYF.

J is TRBJ1-2 and V is TRBV7-9; the match to TRBD1 covers 8 bases. CDR1 is SEHNR and CDR2 is FQNEAQ in the germline V gene (reference sequence). The CDR3 length is 14 residues. V was pared by 1 base and J by 6 bases, with 4 bases of the junction left unmatched. The CDR3 DNA follows: TGTGCCAGCAGCTTAGGCACAGGGGGAAATGGCTACACCTTC. Translation: CASSLGTGGNGYTF.

CDR3 sequence reads: CAWSSHVVQGALNTEAFF. DNA of the CDR3: TGTGCCTGGAGTTCCCACGTTGTCCAGGGAGCTCTGAACACTGAAGCTTTCTTT. This chain connects TRBV30 to TRBJ1-1; maybe TRBD1 (5 bases). The CDR3 totals 18 residues. Germline V CDR1 and CDR2: GTSNPN, SVGIG (reference sequence). V was shortened by 2 bases and J by 0 bases, with 22 bases between the two germline ends.

J is TRBJ2-2 and V is TRBV12-3 or TRBV12-4; D not certain. This CDR3 region has 12 residues. Trimming shortened V by 6 bases and J by 0 bases, and 2 bases separated the two germline ends. The CDR3 is CASRTNTGELFF. CDR3 DNA sequence: TGTGCCAGCAGGACGAACACCGGGGAGCTGTTTTTT.

The chain combines TRBV7-2 with TRBJ1-3; D gene unclear. V was clipped by 1 base and J by 4 bases, with 8 bases between them. In germline, CDR1 is SGHTA, CDR2 FQGNSA. The CDR3 contains 14 residues. CDR3 nucleotide sequence: TGTGCCAGCAGCTTAGGATTTTTAGGAAACACCATATATTTT. Its translation is CASSLGFLGNTIYF.

The chain joins TRBV12-3 or TRBV12-4 to TRBJ1-1, with D possibly matching TRBD1 (6 bases). The germline V and J ends were trimmed by 0 bases and 8 bases, with 10 bases remaining between them. The CDR3 sequence is 13 residues long. The DNA of the CDR3 is TGTGCCAGCAGTTTAGCGCAGGGGACAGAAGCTTTCTTT. Protein sequence: CASSLAQGTEAFF.

CDR3 DNA: TGTGCCAGCAGCAAGGGACAGCAAGAGACCCAGTACTTC. Translation: CASSKGQQETQYF. V gene TRBV14 combines with J gene TRBJ2-5, with TRBD1 identical over 7 bases. CDR3 size: 13 residues. V lost 5 bases to trimming and J lost 2 bases; unmatched junction nucleotides: 2. The germline CDR1 and CDR2 sequences are SGHDN and FVKESK. Full variable domain (outside the CDR3, taken from reference TRBV14 and TRBJ2-5): EAGVTQFPSHSVIEKGQTVTLRCDPISGHDNLYWYRRVMGKEIKFLLHFVKESKQDESGMPNNRFLAERTGGTYSTLKVQPAELEDSGVYFCASSKGQQETQYFGPGTRLLVL.

This chain connects TRBV7-8 to TRBJ1-6, with D hard to call. V was shortened by 4 bases and J by 11 bases, with 24 bases between the two germline ends. This CDR3 spans 17 amino acids. The germline V gene encodes CDR1 SGHVS and CDR2 FQNEAQ. This CDR3 reads CASSSPPFTAEGPPLHF. CDR3 sequence (DNA): TGTGCCAGCAGCTCCCCTCCCTTCACAGCTGAGGGCCCACCCCTCCACTTT.

In this sample, this clone turned up a few times. The chain employs TRBV6-5 and TRBJ1-6; tentative D call: TRBD1 (5 bases). From germline, CDR1 is MNHEY and CDR2 SVGAGI. The V gene lost 6 bases and the J gene lost 3 bases, with 12 bases spanning the gap. CDR3 length: 15 residues. The CDR3 loop reads CASRGVSYYNSPLHF. The CDR3 coding sequence is TGTGCCAGCAGGGGGGTTTCCTACTATAATTCACCCCTCCACTTT.

The J gene is TRBJ2-3, the V gene TRBV5-4, with a tentative D call TRBD2 (6 bases). V dropped 4 bases and J dropped 6 bases, with 21 bases sitting between them. Germline loops: CDR1 SGHNT, CDR2 YYREEE (reference sequence). This CDR3 is 16 amino acids long. In nucleotides, the CDR3 is TGTGCCAGCAGCCCGACTTTAGCGGCGTCCCGGGATACGCAGTATTTT. It specifies CASSPTLAASRDTQYF.

The genes are TRBV2 and TRBJ2-3; 7 bases are a match to TRBD2. This CDR3 spans 17 amino acids. Trimming took 3 bases from V and 0 from J; bases not matched to a gene: 9. Germline-derived CDR1 and CDR2 are SNHLY and FYNNEI. The CDR3 reads CASSEHGRGSSTDTQYF. The CDR3 DNA follows: TGTGCCAGCAGTGAGCATGGGCGGGGGTCTAGCACAGATACGCAGTATTTT.

This chain links TRBV27 with TRBJ2-7, with D perhaps TRBD1 or TRBD2 (5 bases each). V was pared by 5 bases and J by 3 bases, with 11 bases between. The CDR3 totals 13 residues. The germline V gene has CDR1 MNHEY and CDR2 SMNVEV (reference sequence). CDR3 nucleotide sequence: TGTGCCAGCAGTCCCCCGGGGCTCTACGAGCAGTACTTC. Its protein product is CASSPPGLYEQYF.

The chain uses TRBV2 and TRBJ1-6, with 8 bases matching TRBD1. The CDR3 contains 12 residues. CDR1 and CDR2 (germline): SNHLY, FYNNEI. V was pared by 5 bases and J by 12 bases, with 3 bases of the junction left unmatched. The CDR3 here is CASSTDRGPLHF. In nucleotides, the CDR3 is TGTGCCAGCAGTACAGACAGGGGACCCCTCCACTTT.

The gene calls are TRBV28 and TRBJ1-2, with D hard to call. The CDR3 is 15 amino acids. CDR1 and CDR2 from the germline V gene are MDHEN and SYDVKM. Trimming shortened V by 9 bases and J by 2 bases, and 19 bases separated the two germline ends. The CDR3 is CASSSSVGVNYGYTF. The CDR3 DNA is TGTGCCAGTTCCTCCAGTGTCGGGGTGAACTATGGCTACACCTTC.

J is TRBJ2-1 and V is TRBV10-2; a weak D match, TRBD2 (7 bases). Trimming cost V 5 bases and J 9 bases, with 14 bases left between them. The CDR3 loop spans 13 amino acids. Germline CDR1 is WSHSY and CDR2 is SAAADI. CDR3 region: CASSTYREGEQFF. CDR3 in DNA: TGCGCCAGCAGTACATACAGGGAGGGTGAGCAGTTCTTC.

V usage is TRBV29-1 and J usage is TRBJ2-2; 7 nucleotides agree with TRBD1. The CDR3 has 14 residues. The J segment lost 2 bases and the V segment lost 7 bases, leaving 7 bases of the junction unmatched. Germline-derived CDR1 and CDR2 are SQVTM and ANQGSEA. CDR3 nucleotide sequence: TGCAGCGCTGCTCGACAGGGAAACACCGGGGAGCTGTTTTTT. Translated: CSAARQGNTGELFF.

V usage is TRBV28 and J usage is TRBJ2-7; D may correspond to TRBD1 or TRBD2 (5 bases each). The CDR3 totals 15 residues. Trimming pared 3 bases from V and 7 bases from J, leaving 19 bases between. In germline, CDR1 is MDHEN, CDR2 SYDVKM. CDR3 amino acids: CASSFLDTDRGEQYF. The DNA for the CDR3 is TGTGCCAGCAGTTTTCTGGACACCGACCGGGGTGAGCAGTACTTC.